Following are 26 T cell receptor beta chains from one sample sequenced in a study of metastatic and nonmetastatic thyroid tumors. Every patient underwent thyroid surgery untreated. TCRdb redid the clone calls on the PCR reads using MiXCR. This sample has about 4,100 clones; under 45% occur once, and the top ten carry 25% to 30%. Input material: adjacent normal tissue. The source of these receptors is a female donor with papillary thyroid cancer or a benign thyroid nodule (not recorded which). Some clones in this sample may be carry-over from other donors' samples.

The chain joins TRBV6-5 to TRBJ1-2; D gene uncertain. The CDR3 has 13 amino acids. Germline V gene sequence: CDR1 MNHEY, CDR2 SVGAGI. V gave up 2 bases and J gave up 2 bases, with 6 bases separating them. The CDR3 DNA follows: TGTGCCAGCAGTTACGGCGGCAACTATGGCTACACCTTC. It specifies CASSYGGNYGYTF.

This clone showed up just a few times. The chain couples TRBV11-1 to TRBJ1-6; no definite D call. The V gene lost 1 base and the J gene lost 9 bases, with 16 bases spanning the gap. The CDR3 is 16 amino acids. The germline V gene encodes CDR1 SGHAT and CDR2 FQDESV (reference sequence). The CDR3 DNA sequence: TGTGCCAGCAGCTTAGGAGGCTGGGGAGGTACTTCACCCCTCCACTTT. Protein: CASSLGGWGGTSPLHF.

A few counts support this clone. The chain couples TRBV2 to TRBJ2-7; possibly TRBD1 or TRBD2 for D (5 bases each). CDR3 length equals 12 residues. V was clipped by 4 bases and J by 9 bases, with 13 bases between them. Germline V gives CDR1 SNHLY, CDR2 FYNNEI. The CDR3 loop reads CASSAGPEVQYF. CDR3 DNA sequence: TGTGCCAGCAGTGCGGGGCCAGAGGTGCAGTACTTC. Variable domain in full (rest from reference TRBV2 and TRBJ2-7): EPEVTQTPSHQVTQMGQEVILRCVPISNHLYFYWYRQILGQKVEFLVSFYNNEISEKSEIFDDQFSVERPDGSNFTLKIRSTKLEDSAMYFCASSAGPEVQYFGPGTRLTVT.

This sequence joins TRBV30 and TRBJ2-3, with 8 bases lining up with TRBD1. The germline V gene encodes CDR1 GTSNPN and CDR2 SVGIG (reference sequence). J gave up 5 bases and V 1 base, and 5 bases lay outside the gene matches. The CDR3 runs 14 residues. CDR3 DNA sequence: TGTGCCTGGAGTGCAGGGGGCGGCGAAGATACGCAGTATTTT. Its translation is CAWSAGGGEDTQYF.

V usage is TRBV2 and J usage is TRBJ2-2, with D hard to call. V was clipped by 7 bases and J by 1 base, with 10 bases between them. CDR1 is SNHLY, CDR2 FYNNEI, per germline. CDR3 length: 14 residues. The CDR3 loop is CASMSGRNTGELFF. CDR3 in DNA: TGTGCCAGCATGAGTGGCAGGAACACCGGGGAGCTGTTTTTT. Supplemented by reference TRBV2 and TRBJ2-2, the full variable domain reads EPEVTQTPSHQVTQMGQEVILRCVPISNHLYFYWYRQILGQKVEFLVSFYNNEISEKSEIFDDQFSVERPDGSNFTLKIRSTKLEDSAMYFCASMSGRNTGELFFGEGSRLTVL.

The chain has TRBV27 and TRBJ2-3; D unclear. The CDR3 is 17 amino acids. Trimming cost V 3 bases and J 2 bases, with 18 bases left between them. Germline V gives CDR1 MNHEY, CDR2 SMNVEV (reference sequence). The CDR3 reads CASSFTRAWKFTDTQYF. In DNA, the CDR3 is TGTGCCAGCAGTTTTACCCGTGCATGGAAATTCACAGATACGCAGTATTTT.

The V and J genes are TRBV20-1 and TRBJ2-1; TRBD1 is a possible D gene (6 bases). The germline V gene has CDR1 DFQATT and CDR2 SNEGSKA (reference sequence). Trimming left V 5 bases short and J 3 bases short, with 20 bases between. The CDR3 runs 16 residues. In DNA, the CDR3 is TGCAGTGCTGAGGGGCAGGGGACCCTCTACTACAATGAGCAGTTCTTC. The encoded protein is CSAEGQGTLYYNEQFF.

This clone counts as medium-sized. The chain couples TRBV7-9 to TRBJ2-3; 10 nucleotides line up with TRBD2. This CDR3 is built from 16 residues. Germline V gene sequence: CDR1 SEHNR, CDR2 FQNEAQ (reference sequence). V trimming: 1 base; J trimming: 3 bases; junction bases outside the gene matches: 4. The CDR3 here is CASSLGLAGVTDTQYF. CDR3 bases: TGTGCCAGCAGCTTAGGACTAGCGGGCGTAACAGATACGCAGTATTTT.

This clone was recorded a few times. CDR3 protein: CASHRGFGGTEAFF. DNA for the CDR3: TGTGCCAGCCACAGGGGGTTCGGTGGCACTGAAGCTTTCTTT. The chain uses TRBV6-2 or TRBV6-3 and TRBJ1-1; 8 positions agree with TRBD1. With 8 bases clipped from V and 4 bases from J, the junction kept 9 bases outside the gene matches. The CDR3 contains 14 residues. Germline V gives CDR1 MNHEY, CDR2 SVGEGT.

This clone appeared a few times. The CDR3 nucleotides are TGTGCCAGCAGTCTTCCGGGACAGGGGGTTAGAAAGCAGTACTTC. Encoded protein: CASSLPGQGVRKQYF. This rearrangement joins TRBV12-3 or TRBV12-4 to TRBJ2-7; TRBD1 agrees at 11 bases. The length of the CDR3 is 15 residues. Trimming took 5 bases from V and 8 from J; bases not matched to a gene: 11.

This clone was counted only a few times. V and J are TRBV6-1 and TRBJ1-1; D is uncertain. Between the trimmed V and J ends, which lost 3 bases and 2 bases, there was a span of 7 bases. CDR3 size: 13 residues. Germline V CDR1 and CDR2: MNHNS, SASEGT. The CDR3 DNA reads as TGTGCCAGCAGTGATTTGACCAACACTGAAGCTTTCTTT. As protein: CASSDLTNTEAFF.

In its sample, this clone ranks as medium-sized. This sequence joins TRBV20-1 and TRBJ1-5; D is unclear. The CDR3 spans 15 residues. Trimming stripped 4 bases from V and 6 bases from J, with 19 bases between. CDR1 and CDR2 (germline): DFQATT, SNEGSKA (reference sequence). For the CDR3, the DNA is TGCAGTGCTACAATCAGTACAGCCTCCCGTCAGCCCCAGCATTTT. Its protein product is CSATISTASRQPQHF.

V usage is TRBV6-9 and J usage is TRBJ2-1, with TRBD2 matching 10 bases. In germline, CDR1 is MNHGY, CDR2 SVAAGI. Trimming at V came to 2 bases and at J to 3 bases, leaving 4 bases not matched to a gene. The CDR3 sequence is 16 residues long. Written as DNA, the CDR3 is TGTGCCAGCAGTTATCCCACTAGCGGGGTCTACAATGAGCAGTTCTTC. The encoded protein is CASSYPTSGVYNEQFF.

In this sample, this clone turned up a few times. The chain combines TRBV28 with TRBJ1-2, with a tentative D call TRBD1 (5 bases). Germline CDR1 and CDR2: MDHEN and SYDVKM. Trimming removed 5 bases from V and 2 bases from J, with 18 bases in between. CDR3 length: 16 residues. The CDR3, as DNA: TGTGCCAGCAGTCCTGGGACGGGGACGGGAAACTATGGCTACACCTTC. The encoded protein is CASSPGTGTGNYGYTF.

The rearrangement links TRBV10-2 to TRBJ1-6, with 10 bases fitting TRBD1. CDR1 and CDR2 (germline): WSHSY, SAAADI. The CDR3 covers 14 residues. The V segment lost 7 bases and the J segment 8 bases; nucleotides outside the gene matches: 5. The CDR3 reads CASIRDRGYSPLHF. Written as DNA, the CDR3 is TGCGCCAGCATCCGGGACAGGGGCTATTCACCCCTCCACTTT.

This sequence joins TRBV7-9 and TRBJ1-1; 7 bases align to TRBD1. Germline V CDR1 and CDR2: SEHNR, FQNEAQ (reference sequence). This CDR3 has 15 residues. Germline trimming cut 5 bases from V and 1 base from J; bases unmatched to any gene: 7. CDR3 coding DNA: TGTGCCAGCAGCCCCCCGACAGGGTCGAACACTGAAGCTTTCTTT. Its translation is CASSPPTGSNTEAFF. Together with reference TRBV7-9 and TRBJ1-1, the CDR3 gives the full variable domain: DTGVSQNPRHKITKRGQNVTFRCDPISEHNRLYWYRQTLGQGPEFLTYFQNEAQLEKSRLLSDRFSAERPKGSFSTLEIQRTEQGDSAMYLCASSPPTGSNTEAFFGQGTRLTVV.

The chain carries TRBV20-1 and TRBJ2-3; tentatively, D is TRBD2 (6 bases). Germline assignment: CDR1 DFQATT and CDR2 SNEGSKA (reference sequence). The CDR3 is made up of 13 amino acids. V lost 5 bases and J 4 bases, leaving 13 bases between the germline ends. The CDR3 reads CSAQGWEADTQYF. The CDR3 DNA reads TGCAGTGCTCAAGGATGGGAGGCAGATACGCAGTATTTT.

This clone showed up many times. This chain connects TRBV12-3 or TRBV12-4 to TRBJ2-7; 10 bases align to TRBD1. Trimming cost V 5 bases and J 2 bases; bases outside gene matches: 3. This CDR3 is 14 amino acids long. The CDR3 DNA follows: TGTGCCAGCAGTCCGGGGACAGGGGCCTACGAGCAGTACTTC. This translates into CASSPGTGAYEQYF.

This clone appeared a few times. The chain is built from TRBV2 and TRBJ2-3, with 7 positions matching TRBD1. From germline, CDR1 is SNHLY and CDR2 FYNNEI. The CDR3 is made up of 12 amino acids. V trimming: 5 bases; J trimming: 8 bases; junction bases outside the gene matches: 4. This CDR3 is CASSTGAGTQYF. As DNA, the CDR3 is TGTGCCAGCAGTACAGGGGCTGGTACGCAGTATTTT.

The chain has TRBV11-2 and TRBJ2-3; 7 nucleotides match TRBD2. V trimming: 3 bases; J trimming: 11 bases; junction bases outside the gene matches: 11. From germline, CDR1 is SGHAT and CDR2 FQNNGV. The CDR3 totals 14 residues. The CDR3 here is CASSLGGGTEGQYF. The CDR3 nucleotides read TGTGCCAGCAGCTTGGGGGGAGGGACCGAGGGGCAGTATTTT.

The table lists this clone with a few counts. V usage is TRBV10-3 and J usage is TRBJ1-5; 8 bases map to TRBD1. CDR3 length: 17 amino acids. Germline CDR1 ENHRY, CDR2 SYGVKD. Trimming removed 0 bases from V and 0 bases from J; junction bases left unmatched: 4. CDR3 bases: TGTGCCATCAGTGAGTCCCAGGACAGGGATAGCAATCAGCCCCAGCATTTT. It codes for CAISESQDRDSNQPQHF.

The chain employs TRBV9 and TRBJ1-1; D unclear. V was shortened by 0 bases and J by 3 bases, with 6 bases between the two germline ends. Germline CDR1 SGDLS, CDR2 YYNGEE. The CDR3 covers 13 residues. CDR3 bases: TGTGCCAGCAGCGTAGGGGAGTACACTGAAGCTTTCTTT. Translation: CASSVGEYTEAFF. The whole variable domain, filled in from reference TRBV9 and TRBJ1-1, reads DSGVTQTPKHLITATGQRVTLRCSPRSGDLSVYWYQQSLDQGLQFLIQYYNGEERAKGNILERFSAQQFPDLHSELNLSSLELGDSALYFCASSVGEYTEAFFGQGTRLTVV.

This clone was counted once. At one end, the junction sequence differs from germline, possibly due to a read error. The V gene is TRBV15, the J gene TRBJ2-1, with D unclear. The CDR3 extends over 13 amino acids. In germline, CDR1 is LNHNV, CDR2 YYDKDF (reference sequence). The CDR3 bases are TGTGCCACTAGGAGTTCCATTTACACTGAGCAGTTCTTC. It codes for CATRSSIYTEQFF.

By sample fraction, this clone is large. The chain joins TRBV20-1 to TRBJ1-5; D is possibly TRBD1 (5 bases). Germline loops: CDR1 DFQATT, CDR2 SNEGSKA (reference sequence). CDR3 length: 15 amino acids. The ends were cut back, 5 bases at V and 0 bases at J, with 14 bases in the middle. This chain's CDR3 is CSAGRRDVSNQPQHF. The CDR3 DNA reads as TGCAGTGCTGGTCGCCGGGACGTTAGCAATCAGCCCCAGCATTTT.

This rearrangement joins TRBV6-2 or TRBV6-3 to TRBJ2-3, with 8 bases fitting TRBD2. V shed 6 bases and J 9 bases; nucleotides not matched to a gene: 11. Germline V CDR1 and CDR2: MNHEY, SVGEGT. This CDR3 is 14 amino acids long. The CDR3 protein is CASRASGRVETQYF. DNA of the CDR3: TGTGCCAGCAGGGCCAGCGGGAGAGTGGAGACGCAGTATTTT.

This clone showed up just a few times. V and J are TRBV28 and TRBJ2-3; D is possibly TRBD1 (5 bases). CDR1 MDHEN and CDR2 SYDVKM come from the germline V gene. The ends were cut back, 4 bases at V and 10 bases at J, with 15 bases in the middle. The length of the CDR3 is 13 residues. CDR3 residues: CASSWTLGQAQYF. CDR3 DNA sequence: TGTGCCAGCAGTTGGACCCTAGGACAAGCGCAGTATTTT.